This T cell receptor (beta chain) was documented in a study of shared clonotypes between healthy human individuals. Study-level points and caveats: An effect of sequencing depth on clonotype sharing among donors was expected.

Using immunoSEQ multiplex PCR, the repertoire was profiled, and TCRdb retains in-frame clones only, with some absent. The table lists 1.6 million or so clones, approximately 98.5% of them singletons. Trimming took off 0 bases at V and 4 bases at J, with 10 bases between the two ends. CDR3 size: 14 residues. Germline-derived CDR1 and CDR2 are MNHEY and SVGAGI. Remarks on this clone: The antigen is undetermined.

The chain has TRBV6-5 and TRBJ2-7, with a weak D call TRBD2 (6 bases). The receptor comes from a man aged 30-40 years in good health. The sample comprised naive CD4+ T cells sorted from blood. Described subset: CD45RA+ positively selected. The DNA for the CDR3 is TGTGCCAGCAGTTACTCGGAACTAGCATACGAGCAGTACTTC. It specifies CASSYSELAYEQYF.